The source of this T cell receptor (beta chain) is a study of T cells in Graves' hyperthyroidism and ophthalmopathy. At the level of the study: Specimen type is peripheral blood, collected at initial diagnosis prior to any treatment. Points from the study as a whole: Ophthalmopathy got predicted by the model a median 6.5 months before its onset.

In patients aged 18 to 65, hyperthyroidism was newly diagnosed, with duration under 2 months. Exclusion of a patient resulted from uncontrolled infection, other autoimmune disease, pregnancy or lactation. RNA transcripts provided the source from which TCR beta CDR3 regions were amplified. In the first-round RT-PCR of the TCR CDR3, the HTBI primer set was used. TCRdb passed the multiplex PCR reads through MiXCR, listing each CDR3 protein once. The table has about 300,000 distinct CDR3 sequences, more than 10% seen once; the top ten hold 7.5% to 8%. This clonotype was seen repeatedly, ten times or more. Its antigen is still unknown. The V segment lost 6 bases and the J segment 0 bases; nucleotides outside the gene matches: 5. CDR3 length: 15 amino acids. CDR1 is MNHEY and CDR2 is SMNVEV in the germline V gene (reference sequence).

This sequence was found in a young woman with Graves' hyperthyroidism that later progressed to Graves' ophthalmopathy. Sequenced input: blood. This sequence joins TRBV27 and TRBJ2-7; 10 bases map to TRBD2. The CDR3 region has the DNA TGTGCCAGCAGCACGGGACTAGCGCACTCCTACGAGCAGTACTTC. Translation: CASSTGLAHSYEQYF.